The next 14 T cell receptor beta chains were all read from a single sample in a study of blood T cell repertoires in COVID-19 (TCRdb year 2020). The protocol used for the library was the immunoSEQ multiplex PCR assay. Drawn from immuneACCESS, this table holds only the in-frame rearrangements with V and J called that TCRdb kept. Clones are partly lost; checked studies trace under half to an unresolved V gene and leave the rest unexplained. This sample is represented by some 170,000 clones; more than 85% of them were singletons. The ten largest clones add up to roughly 1.9% of the sample. The material sequenced was peripheral blood. These receptors all stem from a woman aged 55 to 70 with COVID-19, enrolled during active disease.

This clone was seen a single time. The rearrangement links TRBV7-9 to TRBJ1-1, with D possibly being TRBD1 (6 bases). This CDR3 has 16 amino acids. Germline-derived CDR1 and CDR2 are SEHNR and FQNEAQ (reference sequence). The ends were cut back, 0 bases at V and 11 bases at J, with 22 bases in the middle. The CDR3: CASSLAPGTPPPVAFF. The CDR3 DNA sequence: TGTGCCAGCAGCTTAGCCCCTGGGACACCACCTCCAGTGGCTTTCTTT.

The chain has TRBV15 and TRBJ1-4, with D maybe TRBD1 (6 bases). The CDR3 loop spans 14 amino acids. Trimming left V 10 bases short and J 4 bases short, with 16 bases between. CDR1 is LNHNV and CDR2 is YYDKDF in the germline V gene (reference sequence). The CDR3 spells CAIRGQLNNEKLFF. The CDR3 bases are TGTGCCATCCGAGGACAGCTTAATAATGAAAAACTGTTTTTT.

Concerning this clone itself: Different DNA sequences within this sample yield the same CDR3. The rearrangement uses TRBV7-2 and TRBJ2-3; TRBD1 matches 8 bases. Germline loops: CDR1 SGHTA, CDR2 FQGNSA. This CDR3 has 15 amino acids. Losses at the gene ends were 5 bases for V and 2 bases for J; bases not matched to a gene: 6. The DNA for the CDR3 is TGTGCCAGCAGCCTTGACAGGGGTTACACAGATACGCAGTATTTT. Its protein is CASSLDRGYTDTQYF.

The chain recombines TRBV5-5 with TRBJ1-2, with 7 bases fitting TRBD1. Germline values: CDR1 SGHKS, CDR2 YYEKEE (reference sequence). The J segment lost 4 bases and the V segment lost 3 bases, leaving 9 bases of the junction unmatched. This CDR3 has 15 amino acids. CDR3 residues: CASSSGQAEAYGYTF. DNA for the CDR3: TGTGCCAGCAGCTCCGGACAGGCAGAGGCCTATGGCTACACCTTC.

V gene TRBV19 combines with J gene TRBJ2-2; TRBD1 matches 7 bases. The CDR3 is made up of 16 amino acids. Per the germline V gene, CDR1 is LNHDA and CDR2 is SQIVND (reference sequence). V shed 5 bases, J shed 1 base, and the junction held 7 bases outside the gene matches. The CDR3 spells CASSPLGQVNTGELFF. The DNA of the CDR3 is TGTGCCAGTAGTCCCCTAGGACAGGTGAACACCGGGGAGCTGTTTTTT. Full variable domain (remainder filled in from reference TRBV19 and TRBJ2-2): DGGITQSPKYLFRKEGQNVTLSCEQNLNHDAMYWYRQDPGQGLRLIYYSQIVNDFQKGDIAEGYSVSREKKESFPLTVTSAQKNPTAFYLCASSPLGQVNTGELFFGEGSRLTVL.

V and J are TRBV5-1 and TRBJ1-2; tentative D call: TRBD1 (6 bases). The CDR3 consists of 15 residues. The germline gives CDR1 SGHRS, CDR2 YFSETQ. Between the trimmed V and J ends, which lost 7 bases and 2 bases, there was a span of 18 bases. CDR3 in DNA: TGCGCCAGCCACCAGGGTGGGGGCCTGAACTATGGCTACACCTTC. It is translated as CASHQGGGLNYGYTF.

The rearrangement uses TRBV18 and TRBJ2-2; the D is unclear. This CDR3 region has 16 residues. V was trimmed by 2 bases and J by 4 bases, leaving 14 bases between them. Germline assignment: CDR1 KGHSH and CDR2 LQKENI. The CDR3 reads CASSPSRLISTGELFF. The CDR3 DNA follows: TGTGCCAGCTCACCATCTCGTCTTATTTCCACCGGGGAGCTGTTTTTT.

V gene TRBV11-2 combines with J gene TRBJ2-3; 7 bases line up with TRBD1. There are 12 residues in the CDR3. CDR1 is SGHAT and CDR2 is FQNNGV in the germline V gene. Trimming took 6 bases from V and 6 from J; bases not matched to a gene: 3. The CDR3 reads CASSSQGDTQYF. The CDR3 DNA follows: TGTGCCAGCAGTTCACAGGGGGATACGCAGTATTTT.

CDR3 amino acids: CAITDREGEKLFF. In DNA, the CDR3 is TGTGCCATCACCGACAGGGAAGGCGAAAAACTGTTTTTT. V usage is TRBV10-3 and J usage is TRBJ1-4; 7 bases fit TRBD1. Trimming at V came to 7 bases and at J to 8 bases, leaving 7 bases not matched to a gene. CDR3 length: 13 residues. Germline-derived CDR1 and CDR2 are ENHRY and SYGVKD.

The V and J genes are TRBV9 and TRBJ1-5, with 11 positions matching TRBD1. V was clipped by 3 bases and J by 5 bases; unmatched bases: 4. From germline, CDR1 is SGDLS and CDR2 YYNGEE. The CDR3 is 15 amino acids. The CDR3 region is CASSEGTGGDQPQHF. DNA of the CDR3: TGTGCCAGCAGCGAGGGGACAGGGGGGGATCAGCCCCAGCATTTT.

This chain joins TRBV25-1 and TRBJ1-2; 7 nucleotides agree with TRBD1. CDR1 is MGHDK and CDR2 is SYGVNS in the germline V gene. The V and J ends lost 6 bases and 8 bases, in that order; junction bases with no gene match: 6. The CDR3 runs to 12 residues. The CDR3 DNA is TGTGCCAGCAGGCAGGGGGGTCAAGGCTACACCTTC. Protein product: CASRQGGQGYTF.

Note on this clone: The junction departs from the called germline gene at one end, perhaps through a read error. This rearrangement joins TRBV7-9 to TRBJ1-1; 7 bases line up with TRBD1. Germline CDR1 SEHNR, CDR2 FQNEAQ (reference sequence). The CDR3 loop spans 15 amino acids. The CDR3 bases are TGTGCCAGCAGCATAGCGACAGGGACTAACACTGAAGCTTTCTTT. This encodes CASSIATGTNTEAFF.

The chain joins TRBV7-2 to TRBJ1-2, with 9 bases identical to TRBD1. CDR3 length equals 14 residues. The germline V gene has CDR1 SGHTA and CDR2 FQGNSA. With 1 base clipped from V and 6 bases from J, the junction kept 3 bases outside the gene matches. The CDR3 protein is CASSLDRGQNGYTF. Here the CDR3 DNA reads TGTGCCAGCAGCTTAGACAGGGGGCAGAATGGCTACACCTTC.

The chain employs TRBV10-1 and TRBJ2-7, with D perhaps matching TRBD1 (5 bases). The length of the CDR3 is 14 residues. Germline V CDR1 and CDR2: WNHNN, SYGVQD (reference sequence). The V end was cut by 4 bases, the J end by 3 bases, with 13 bases between. The chain's CDR3 is CASSGTRASYEQYF. The CDR3 coding sequence is TGCGCCAGCAGTGGGACACGAGCCAGCTACGAGCAGTACTTC.